This T cell receptor beta chain was recorded in a study of blood T cell repertoires in COVID-19. The CDR3 has 14 amino acids. Germline CDR1 is SGHTA and CDR2 is FQGNSA. Trimming took 7 bases from V and 11 from J; bases not matched to a gene: 10. TCRdb's table, derived via immunoSEQ multiplex PCR, lists solely in-frame clones and lacks some. This table has over 200,000 clones, more than 85% appearing once. The V gene is TRBV7-2, the J gene TRBJ1-6, with 8 bases lining up with TRBD1. The sequenced sample consisted of peripheral blood. This TCR derives from a man aged 55 to 70 with COVID-19, enrolled during active disease. The DNA for the CDR3 is TGTGCCAGCAAGACCGACAGGGGTACGCCACCCCTCCACTTT. The encoded protein is CASKTDRGTPPLHF.